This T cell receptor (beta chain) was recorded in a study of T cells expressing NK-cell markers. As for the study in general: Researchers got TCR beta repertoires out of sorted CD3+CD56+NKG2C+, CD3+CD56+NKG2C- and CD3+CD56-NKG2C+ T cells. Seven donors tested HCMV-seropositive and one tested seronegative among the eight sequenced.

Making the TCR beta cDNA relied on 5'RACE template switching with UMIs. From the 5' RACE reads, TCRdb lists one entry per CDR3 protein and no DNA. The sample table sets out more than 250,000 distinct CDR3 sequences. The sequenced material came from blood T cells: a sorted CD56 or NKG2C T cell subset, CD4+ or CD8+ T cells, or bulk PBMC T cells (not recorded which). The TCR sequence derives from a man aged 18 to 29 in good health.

The CDR3 region is CSVWGRGNTEAFF. The chain links TRBV29-1 to TRBJ1-1; without DNA, the TCRdb call of TRBD1 cannot be checked. This CDR3 spans 13 amino acids. Germline-derived CDR1 and CDR2 are SQVTM and ANQGSEA.